The following is a TCR beta chain sequence with its context. Its specificity is not known. The entry originates in a study of T cell responses to AZD1222 COVID-19 vaccine. Study-wide points: Receipt of two AZD1222 doses was followed by a rise in Spike-specific TCR breadth and depth.

CDR1 and CDR2 from the germline V gene are SNHLY and FYNNEI. This CDR3 has 16 amino acids. Trimming removed 5 bases from V and 0 bases from J, with 14 bases in between. It was second doses at about 4 or about 12 weeks that were pooled. Some clones are missing from TCRdb's copy, which holds only in-frame ones; the method was immunoSEQ multiplex PCR. The table records about 130,000 clones, over 75% of them present only once. The material was peripheral blood, obtained 28 days after the second AZD1222 dose. This clonotype was sampled from an adult who received the AZD1222 COVID-19 vaccine. J is TRBJ1-3 and V is TRBV2; perhaps TRBD1 as D (5 bases). CDR3 region: CASSLEGPSSGNTIYF. Written as DNA, the CDR3 is TGTGCCAGCAGTCTAGAGGGACCGTCCTCTGGAAACACCATATATTTT.